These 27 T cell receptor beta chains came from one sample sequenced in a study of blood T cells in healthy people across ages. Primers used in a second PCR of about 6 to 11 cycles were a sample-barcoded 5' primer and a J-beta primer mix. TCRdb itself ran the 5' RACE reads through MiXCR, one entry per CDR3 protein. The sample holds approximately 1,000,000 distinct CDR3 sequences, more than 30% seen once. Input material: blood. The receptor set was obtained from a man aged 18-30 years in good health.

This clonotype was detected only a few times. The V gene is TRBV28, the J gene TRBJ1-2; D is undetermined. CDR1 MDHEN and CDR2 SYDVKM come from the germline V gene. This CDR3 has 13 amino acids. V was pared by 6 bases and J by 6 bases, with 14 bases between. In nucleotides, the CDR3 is TGTGCCAGCAGCTCCACAAACGGGGATGGCTACACCTTC. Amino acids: CASSSTNGDGYTF.

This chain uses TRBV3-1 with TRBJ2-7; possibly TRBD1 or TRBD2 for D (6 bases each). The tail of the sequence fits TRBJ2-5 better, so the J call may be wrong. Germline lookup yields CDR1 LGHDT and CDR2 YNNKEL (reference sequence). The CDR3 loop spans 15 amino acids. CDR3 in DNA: TGTGCCAGCAGCTTTATCGGGGGCACTGTAGAGACCCAGTACTTC. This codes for CASSFIGGTVETQYF.

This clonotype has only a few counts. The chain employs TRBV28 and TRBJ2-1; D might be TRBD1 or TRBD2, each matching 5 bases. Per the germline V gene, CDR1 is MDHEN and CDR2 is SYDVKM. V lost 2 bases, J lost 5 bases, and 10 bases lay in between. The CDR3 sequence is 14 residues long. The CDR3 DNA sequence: TGTGCCAGCAGTTTACCTGGGGGTAACAATGAGCAGTTCTTC. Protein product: CASSLPGGNNEQFF.

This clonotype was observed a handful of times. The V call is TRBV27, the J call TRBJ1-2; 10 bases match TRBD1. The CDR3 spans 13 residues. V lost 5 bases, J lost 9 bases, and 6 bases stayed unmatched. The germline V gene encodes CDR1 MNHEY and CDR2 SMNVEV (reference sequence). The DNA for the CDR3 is TGTGCCAGCAGTACGACAGGGGGCTCCAGCTACACCTTC. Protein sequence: CASSTTGGSSYTF.

As DNA, the CDR3 is TGCAGTACGAAACAAGACAGGGCCAGGACTGAAGCTTTCTTT. Its translation is CSTKQDRARTEAFF. The chain couples TRBV20-1 to TRBJ1-1, with 7 bases identical to TRBD1. Germline CDR1 reads DFQATT; CDR2 reads SNEGSKA (reference sequence). The V gene end was trimmed by 8 bases and the J gene end by 5 bases; junction bases not matched to a gene: 14. This CDR3 region has 14 residues.

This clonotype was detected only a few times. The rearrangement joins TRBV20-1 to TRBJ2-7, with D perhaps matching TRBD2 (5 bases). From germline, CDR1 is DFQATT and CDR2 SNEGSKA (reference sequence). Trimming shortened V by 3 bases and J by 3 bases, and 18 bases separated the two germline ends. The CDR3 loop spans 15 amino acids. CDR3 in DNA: TGCAGTGCTAGGGCCGCGGGTGGGCAATTCTACGAGCAGTACTTC. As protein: CSARAAGGQFYEQYF.

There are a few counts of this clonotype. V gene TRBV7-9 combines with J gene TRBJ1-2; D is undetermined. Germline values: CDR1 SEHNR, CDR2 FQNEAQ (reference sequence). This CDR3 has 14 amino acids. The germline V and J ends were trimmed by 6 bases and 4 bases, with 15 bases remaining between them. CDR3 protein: CASSSLVEVYGYTF. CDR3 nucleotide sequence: TGTGCCAGCAGTTCCCTGGTGGAGGTCTATGGCTACACCTTC. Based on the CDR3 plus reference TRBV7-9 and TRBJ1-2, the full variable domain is DTGVSQNPRHKITKRGQNVTFRCDPISEHNRLYWYRQTLGQGPEFLTYFQNEAQLEKSRLLSDRFSAERPKGSFSTLEIQRTEQGDSAMYLCASSSLVEVYGYTFGSGTRLTVV.

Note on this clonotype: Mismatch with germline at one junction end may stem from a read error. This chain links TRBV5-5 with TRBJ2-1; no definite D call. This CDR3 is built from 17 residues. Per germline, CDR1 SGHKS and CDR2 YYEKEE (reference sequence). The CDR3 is CASSLAGMGSSYNVQFF. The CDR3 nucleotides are TGTGCCAGCAGCTTGGCCGGTATGGGTAGCTCCTACAATGTGCAGTTCTTC.

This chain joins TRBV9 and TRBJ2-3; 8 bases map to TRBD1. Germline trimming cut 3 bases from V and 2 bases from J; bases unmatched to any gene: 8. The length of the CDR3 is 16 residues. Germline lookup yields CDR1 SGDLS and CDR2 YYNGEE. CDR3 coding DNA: TGTGCCAGCAGCGGGGACAGGCCGGGAACCACAGATACGCAGTATTTT. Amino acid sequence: CASSGDRPGTTDTQYF.

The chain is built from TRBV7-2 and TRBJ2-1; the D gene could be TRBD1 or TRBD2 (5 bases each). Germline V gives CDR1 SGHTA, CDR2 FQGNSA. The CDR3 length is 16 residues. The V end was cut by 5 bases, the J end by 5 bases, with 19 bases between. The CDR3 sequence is CASSTSGPKTHNEQFF. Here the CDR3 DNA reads TGTGCCAGCAGCACTTCGGGACCGAAAACACACAATGAGCAGTTCTTC.

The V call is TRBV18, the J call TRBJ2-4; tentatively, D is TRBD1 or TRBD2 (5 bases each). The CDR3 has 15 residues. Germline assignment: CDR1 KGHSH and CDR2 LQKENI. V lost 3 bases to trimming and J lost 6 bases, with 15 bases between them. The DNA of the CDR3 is TGTGCCAGCTCACCCCCTGTGGGACCCATAAACATTCAGTACTTC. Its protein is CASSPPVGPINIQYF.

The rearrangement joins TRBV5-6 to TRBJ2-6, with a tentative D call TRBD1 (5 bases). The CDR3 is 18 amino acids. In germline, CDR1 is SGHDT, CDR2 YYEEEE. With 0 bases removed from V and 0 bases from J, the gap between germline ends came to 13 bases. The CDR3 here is CASSLGQYPSSGANVLTF. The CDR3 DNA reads TGTGCCAGCAGCTTGGGACAGTACCCTAGCTCTGGGGCCAACGTCCTGACTTTC.

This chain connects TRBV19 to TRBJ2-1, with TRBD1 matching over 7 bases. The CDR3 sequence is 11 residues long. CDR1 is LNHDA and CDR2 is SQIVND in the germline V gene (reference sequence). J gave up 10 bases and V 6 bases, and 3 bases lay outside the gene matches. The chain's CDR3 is CASRRQGEQFF. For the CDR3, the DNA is TGTGCCAGTAGGCGACAGGGCGAGCAGTTCTTC.

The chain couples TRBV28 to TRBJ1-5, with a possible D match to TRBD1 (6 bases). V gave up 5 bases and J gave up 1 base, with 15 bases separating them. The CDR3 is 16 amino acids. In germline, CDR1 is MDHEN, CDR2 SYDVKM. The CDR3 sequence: CASSRRPGASNQPQHF. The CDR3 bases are TGTGCCAGCAGTCGTAGGCCGGGGGCAAGCAATCAGCCCCAGCATTTT.

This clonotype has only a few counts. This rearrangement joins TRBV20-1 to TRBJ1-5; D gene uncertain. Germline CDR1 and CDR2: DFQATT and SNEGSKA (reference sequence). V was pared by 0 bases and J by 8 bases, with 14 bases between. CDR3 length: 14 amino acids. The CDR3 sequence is CSARDIAEGKPQHF. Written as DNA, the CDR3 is TGCAGTGCTAGAGATATCGCGGAAGGGAAGCCCCAGCATTTT.

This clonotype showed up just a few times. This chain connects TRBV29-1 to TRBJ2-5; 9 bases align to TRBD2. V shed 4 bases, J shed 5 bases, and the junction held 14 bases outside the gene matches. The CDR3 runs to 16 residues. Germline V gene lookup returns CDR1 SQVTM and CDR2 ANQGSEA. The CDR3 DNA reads TGCAGCGTTGCACCCGACTCTTTAGCGGGGGTTGAGACCCAGTACTTC. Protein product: CSVAPDSLAGVETQYF.

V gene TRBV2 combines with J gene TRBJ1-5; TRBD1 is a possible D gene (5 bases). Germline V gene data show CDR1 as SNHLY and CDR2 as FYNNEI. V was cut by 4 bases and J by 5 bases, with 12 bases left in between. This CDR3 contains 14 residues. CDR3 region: CASSAGVAYQPQHF. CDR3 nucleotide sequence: TGTGCCAGCAGTGCGGGGGTGGCTTATCAGCCCCAGCATTTT.

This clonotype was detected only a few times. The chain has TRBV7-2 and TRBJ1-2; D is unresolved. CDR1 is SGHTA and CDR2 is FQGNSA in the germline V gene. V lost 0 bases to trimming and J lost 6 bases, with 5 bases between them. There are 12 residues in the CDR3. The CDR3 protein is CASSLAVNGYTF. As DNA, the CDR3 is TGTGCCAGCAGCTTAGCTGTCAATGGCTACACCTTC. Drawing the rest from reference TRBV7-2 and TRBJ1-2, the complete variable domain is GAGVSQSPSNKVTEKGKDVELRCDPISGHTALYWYRQSLGQGLEFLIYFQGNSAPDKSGLPSDRFSAERTGGSVSTLTIQRTQQEDSAVYLCASSLAVNGYTFGSGTRLTVV.

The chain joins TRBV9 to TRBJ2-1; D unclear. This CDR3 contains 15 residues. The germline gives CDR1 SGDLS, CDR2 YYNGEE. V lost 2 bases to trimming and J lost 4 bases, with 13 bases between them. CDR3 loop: CASSVDRPGYNEQFF. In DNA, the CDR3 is TGTGCCAGCAGCGTGGATCGTCCCGGGTACAATGAGCAGTTCTTC.

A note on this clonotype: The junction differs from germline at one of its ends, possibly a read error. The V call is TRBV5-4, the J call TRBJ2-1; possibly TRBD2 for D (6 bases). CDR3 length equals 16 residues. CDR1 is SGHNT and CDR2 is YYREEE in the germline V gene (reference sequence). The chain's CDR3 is CVSSLGGRASYNEQFF. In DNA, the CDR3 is TGTGTCAGCAGCTTGGGAGGCCGGGCCTCGTACAATGAGCAGTTCTTC.

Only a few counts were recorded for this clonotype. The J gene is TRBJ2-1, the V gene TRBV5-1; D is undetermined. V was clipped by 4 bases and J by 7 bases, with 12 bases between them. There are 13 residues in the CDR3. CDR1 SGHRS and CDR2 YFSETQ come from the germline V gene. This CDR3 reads CASSKPNQNEQFF. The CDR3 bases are TGCGCCAGCAGCAAACCCAATCAAAATGAGCAGTTCTTC.

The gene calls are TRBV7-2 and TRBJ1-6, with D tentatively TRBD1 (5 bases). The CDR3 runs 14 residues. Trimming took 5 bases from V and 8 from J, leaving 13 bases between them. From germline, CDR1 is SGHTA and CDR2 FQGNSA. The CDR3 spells CASSPMLRDSPLHF. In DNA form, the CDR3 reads TGTGCCAGCAGCCCCATGCTCAGGGATTCACCCCTCCACTTT. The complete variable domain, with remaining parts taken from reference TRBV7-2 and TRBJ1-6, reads GAGVSQSPSNKVTEKGKDVELRCDPISGHTALYWYRQSLGQGLEFLIYFQGNSAPDKSGLPSDRFSAERTGGSVSTLTIQRTQQEDSAVYLCASSPMLRDSPLHFGNGTRLTVT.

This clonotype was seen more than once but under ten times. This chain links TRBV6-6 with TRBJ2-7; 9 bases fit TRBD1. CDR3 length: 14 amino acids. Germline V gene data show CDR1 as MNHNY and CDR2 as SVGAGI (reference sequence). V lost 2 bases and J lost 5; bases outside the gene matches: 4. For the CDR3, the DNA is TGTGCCAGCAGTTACGCGGGACAGGGTAACGAGCAGTACTTC. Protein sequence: CASSYAGQGNEQYF.

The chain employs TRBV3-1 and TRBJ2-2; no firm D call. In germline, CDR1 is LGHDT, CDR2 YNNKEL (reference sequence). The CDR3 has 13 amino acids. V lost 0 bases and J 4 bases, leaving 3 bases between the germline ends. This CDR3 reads CASSQDITGELFF. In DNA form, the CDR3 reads TGTGCCAGCAGCCAAGACATCACCGGGGAGCTGTTTTTT. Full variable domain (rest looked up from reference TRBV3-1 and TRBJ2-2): DTAVSQTPKYLVTQMGNDKSIKCEQNLGHDTMYWYKQDSKKFLKIMFSYNNKELIINETVPNRFSPKSPDKAHLNLHINSLELGDSAVYFCASSQDITGELFFGEGSRLTVL.

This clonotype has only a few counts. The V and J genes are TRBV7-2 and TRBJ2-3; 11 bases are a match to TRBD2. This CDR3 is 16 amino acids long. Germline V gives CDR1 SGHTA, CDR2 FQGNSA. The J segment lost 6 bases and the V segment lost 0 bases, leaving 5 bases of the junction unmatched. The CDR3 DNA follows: TGTGCCAGCAGCTTAGCCGGGACTAGCGGTGCCGATACGCAGTATTTT. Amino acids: CASSLAGTSGADTQYF.

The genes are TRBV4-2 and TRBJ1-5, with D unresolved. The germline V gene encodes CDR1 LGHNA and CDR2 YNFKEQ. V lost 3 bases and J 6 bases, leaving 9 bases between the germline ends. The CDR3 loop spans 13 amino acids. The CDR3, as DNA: TGTGCCAGCAGCCAGGAGGGAAGTCAGCCCCAGCATTTT. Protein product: CASSQEGSQPQHF.

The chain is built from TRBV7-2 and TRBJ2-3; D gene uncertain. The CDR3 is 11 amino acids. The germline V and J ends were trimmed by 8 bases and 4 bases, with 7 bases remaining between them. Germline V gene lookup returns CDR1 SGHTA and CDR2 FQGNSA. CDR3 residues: CASGQSDTQYF. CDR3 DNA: TGTGCCAGCGGCCAGTCAGATACGCAGTATTTT.